These 15 T cell receptor beta chains share one sample of origin, sequenced in a study of PD-L1 blockade in urothelial cancer. Time point indicated: pretreatment peripheral blood. Produced via immunoSEQ multiplex PCR; TCRdb's table is partial and in-frame only. The table has tens of thousands of clones, roughly nine tenths seen once. The starting material was PBMCs, obtained around atezolizumab (anti-PD-L1) treatment. The receptors were gathered from a woman older than 75 with urothelial cancer.

The CDR3 DNA reads TGTGCCAGCAGTGCGGGGGGATCTGGAAACACCATATATTTT. Its translation: CASSAGGSGNTIYF. This chain uses TRBV2 with TRBJ1-3; D might be TRBD1 (5 bases). CDR3 length equals 14 residues. In germline, CDR1 is SNHLY, CDR2 FYNNEI. The V end was cut by 4 bases, the J end by 1 base, with 8 bases between. The whole variable domain, filled in from reference TRBV2 and TRBJ1-3, reads EPEVTQTPSHQVTQMGQEVILRCVPISNHLYFYWYRQILGQKVEFLVSFYNNEISEKSEIFDDQFSVERPDGSNFTLKIRSTKLEDSAMYFCASSAGGSGNTIYFGEGSWLTVV.

The rearrangement links TRBV6-6 to TRBJ2-3; no reliable D call. The germline V and J ends were trimmed by 8 bases and 2 bases, with 5 bases remaining between them. The germline V gene encodes CDR1 MNHNY and CDR2 SVGAGI (reference sequence). The CDR3 has 11 residues. The CDR3 nucleotides are TGTGCCAGCTCTAACACAGATACGCAGTATTTT. This encodes CASSNTDTQYF.

V usage is TRBV10-1 and J usage is TRBJ1-1; D is perhaps TRBD1 (5 bases). Trimming shortened V by 7 bases and J by 5 bases, and 11 bases separated the two germline ends. The CDR3 contains 12 residues. CDR1 and CDR2 from the germline V gene are WNHNN and SYGVQD (reference sequence). The CDR3 DNA sequence: TGCGCCAGCAAATATAGGGGTACTGAAGCTTTCTTT. Translating gives CASKYRGTEAFF.

This clone has a single count. The chain is built from TRBV7-6 and TRBJ2-3; D ambiguous. Trimming took 5 bases from V and 2 from J, leaving 5 bases between them. CDR1 and CDR2 (germline): SGHVS, FNYEAQ. This CDR3 is built from 12 residues. The CDR3 DNA is TGTGCCAGCAGCCCTAACACAGATACGCAGTATTTT. Translating gives CASSPNTDTQYF.

This CDR3 is CAWSGGGYEKLFF. CDR3 sequence (DNA): TGTGCCTGGAGCGGGGGGGGATATGAAAAACTGTTTTTT. The rearrangement joins TRBV30 to TRBJ1-4; D perhaps matches TRBD1 (5 bases). The CDR3 spans 13 residues. CDR1 and CDR2 from the germline V gene are GTSNPN and SVGIG (reference sequence). Trimming took off 3 bases at V and 6 bases at J, with 11 bases between the two ends.

This chain connects TRBV7-3 to TRBJ2-3, with TRBD2 matching 7 bases. Germline V gene lookup returns CDR1 SGHTA and CDR2 FQGTGA. V was clipped by 3 bases and J by 3 bases; unmatched bases: 6. The CDR3 runs to 15 residues. CDR3 amino acids: CASSFGGRPTDTQYF. The CDR3 coding sequence is TGTGCCAGCAGCTTCGGGGGGAGACCGACAGATACGCAGTATTTT.

DNA for the CDR3: TGTGCCAGCAGCCCGAGCGGGCGGATGAACACTGAAGCTTTCTTT. Residues: CASSPSGRMNTEAFF. The chain has TRBV7-3 and TRBJ1-1, with D unresolved. This CDR3 is 15 amino acids long. The V gene lost 5 bases and the J gene lost 0 bases, with 13 bases spanning the gap. Looked up from germline, CDR1 is SGHTA and CDR2 is FQGTGA.

The J gene is TRBJ1-1, the V gene TRBV2; D is possibly TRBD1 (5 bases). This CDR3 comprises 14 residues. In germline, CDR1 is SNHLY, CDR2 FYNNEI. Trimming shortened V by 6 bases and J by 6 bases, and 17 bases separated the two germline ends. In DNA, the CDR3 is TGTGCCAGCAGCCTTCAGGGTTTATCGTCTGAAGCTTTCTTT. This translates into CASSLQGLSSEAFF.

The chain has TRBV19 and TRBJ1-5; possibly TRBD1 for D (6 bases). V lost 3 bases to trimming and J lost 6 bases, with 12 bases between them. This CDR3 comprises 14 residues. Looked up from germline, CDR1 is LNHDA and CDR2 is SQIVND (reference sequence). The CDR3 DNA is TGTGCCAGTAGTATGTACCGGGGGGCTCAGCCCCAGCATTTT. It codes for CASSMYRGAQPQHF.

This sequence joins TRBV18 and TRBJ1-2; 8 nucleotides agree with TRBD1. Germline-derived CDR1 and CDR2 are KGHSH and LQKENI. CDR3 length equals 14 residues. With 4 bases clipped from V and 1 base from J, the junction kept 2 bases outside the gene matches. CDR3 in amino acids: CASSLDRGNYGYTF. CDR3 nucleotides: TGTGCCAGCTCACTTGACAGGGGTAACTATGGCTACACCTTC.

The chain employs TRBV5-1 and TRBJ2-1; TRBD1 aligns across 7 bases. The CDR3 length is 16 residues. Germline assignment: CDR1 SGHRS and CDR2 YFSETQ. The V segment lost 4 bases and the J segment 6 bases; nucleotides outside the gene matches: 13. In DNA, the CDR3 is TGCGCCAGCAGCGGAAGACAGGGAGTGGGTGGCAATGAGCAGTTCTTC. Translation gives CASSGRQGVGGNEQFF.

Points on this clone: The sample has other DNA sequences that encode this CDR3 too. V is TRBV6-1 and J is TRBJ1-2; D not certain. The V gene lost 2 bases and the J gene lost 7 bases, with 8 bases spanning the gap. There are 12 residues in the CDR3. Germline V lookup: CDR1 MNHNS, CDR2 SASEGT. CDR3 bases: TGTGCCAGCAGTGAACGGGTTGGTGGCTACACCTTC. It translates to CASSERVGGYTF.

This chain uses TRBV28 with TRBJ2-5; 8 bases match TRBD2. This CDR3 contains 14 residues. CDR1 and CDR2 from the germline V gene are MDHEN and SYDVKM. Trimming cost V 5 bases and J 6 bases; bases outside gene matches: 8. DNA of the CDR3: TGTGCCAGCAGTCTACTAGCGGCTGGAAAGACCCAGTACTTC. Translated, it gives CASSLLAAGKTQYF.

In this sample, this clone turned up once. This chain joins TRBV27 and TRBJ1-2; 8 positions match TRBD1. V trimming: 5 bases; J trimming: 5 bases; junction bases outside the gene matches: 4. The CDR3 has 13 residues. CDR1 MNHEY and CDR2 SMNVEV come from the germline V gene (reference sequence). The CDR3 DNA reads as TGTGCCAGCAGTCTCCGACAGGGGTATGGCTACACCTTC. Protein product: CASSLRQGYGYTF.

The gene calls are TRBV5-1 and TRBJ2-5, with D maybe TRBD2 (5 bases). The germline V gene encodes CDR1 SGHRS and CDR2 YFSETQ. V lost 0 bases, J lost 2 bases, and 14 bases lay in between. This CDR3 is 16 amino acids long. CDR3 in DNA: TGCGCCAGCAGCTTGGATTCGGGGAGAGGACAAGAGACCCAGTACTTC. Its translation is CASSLDSGRGQETQYF.